Listed here are 19 T cell receptor beta chains from one sample, sequenced in a study of shared clonotypes between healthy human individuals (dated by TCRdb to 2019 to 2021). Receptor libraries were prepared by the immunoSEQ multiplex PCR assay. What TCRdb holds here is the immuneACCESS table cut down to in-frame rearrangements. Part of the clones is not present; checked against another copy, under half of the missing clones reflect an unresolved V gene, and the others are unexplained. In all, the sample holds some 650,000 clones, and roughly 97% of those were seen once. Of the sample, less than 0.065% is held by the ten largest clones. The sample comprised naive CD4+ T cells sorted from blood. The sample's cell subset or site label, decoded: CD45RA+ positively selected. The receptors here all came from a woman aged 25 to 39 in good health.

The chain couples TRBV28 to TRBJ1-1; D unresolved. Germline V gives CDR1 MDHEN, CDR2 SYDVKM. The CDR3 length is 14 residues. Trimming stripped 7 bases from V and 0 bases from J, with 12 bases between. CDR3 in amino acids: CASITRIMNTEAFF. The CDR3 region has the DNA TGTGCCAGCATCACACGTATTATGAACACTGAAGCTTTCTTT.

This chain connects TRBV19 to TRBJ2-2; D gene ambiguous. This CDR3 region has 17 residues. CDR1 and CDR2 (germline): LNHDA, SQIVND (reference sequence). Trimming pared 1 base from V and 0 bases from J, leaving 12 bases between. CDR3: CASSIARAVTNTGELFF. The CDR3 DNA sequence: TGTGCCAGTAGTATAGCCCGTGCGGTTACGAACACCGGGGAGCTGTTTTTT.

This sequence joins TRBV5-4 and TRBJ2-1; D gene unclear. The CDR3 is 12 amino acids. The V gene lost 3 bases and the J gene lost 9 bases, with 10 bases spanning the gap. Germline CDR1 SGHNT, CDR2 YYREEE (reference sequence). The CDR3 here is CASSSGLREQFF. CDR3 DNA sequence: TGTGCCAGCAGCTCCGGTTTGCGTGAGCAGTTCTTC.

This chain links TRBV6-1 with TRBJ2-1; D may be TRBD1 (5 bases). The CDR3 loop spans 14 amino acids. Germline assignment: CDR1 MNHNS and CDR2 SASEGT. The V end lost 10 bases, the J end lost 3 bases, and 16 bases lay between the germline ends. CDR3 sequence reads: CATDQGLLYNEQFF. CDR3 bases: TGTGCCACCGATCAGGGCCTCCTCTACAATGAGCAGTTCTTC.

The chain employs TRBV15 and TRBJ2-2, with D uncertain. There are 14 residues in the CDR3. V gave up 0 bases and J gave up 5 bases, with 7 bases separating them. The germline V gene encodes CDR1 LNHNV and CDR2 YYDKDF (reference sequence). The CDR3 here is CATSRDYATGELFF. DNA of the CDR3: TGTGCCACCAGCAGAGATTATGCTACCGGGGAGCTGTTTTTT.

About this clone: The germline gene is not matched at one end of the junction; a read error may be the cause. The rearrangement uses TRBV28 and TRBJ2-1; 10 nucleotides align to TRBD2. Germline CDR1 MDHEN, CDR2 SYDVKM. This CDR3 region has 16 residues. The CDR3 DNA sequence: TGTGCCATCAGTGATCCGAGGCTAGCGGGAGTGGATGAGCAGTTCTTC. Protein sequence: CAISDPRLAGVDEQFF.

The V gene is TRBV11-3, the J gene TRBJ1-1; D gene ambiguous. This CDR3 spans 13 amino acids. Germline V gene sequence: CDR1 SGHNT, CDR2 YENEEA. Trimming pared 1 base from V and 9 bases from J, leaving 12 bases between. The CDR3 reads CASSLGAAWKAFF. The CDR3 DNA reads as TGTGCCAGCAGCTTAGGTGCAGCCTGGAAAGCTTTCTTT.

The CDR3 loop is CASSFGRGRAYNEQFF. CDR3 nucleotide sequence: TGTGCCAGCAGTTTTGGCAGGGGAAGGGCCTACAATGAGCAGTTCTTC. J is TRBJ2-1 and V is TRBV28, with a possible D match to TRBD1 (6 bases). This CDR3 comprises 16 residues. The ends were cut back, 3 bases at V and 2 bases at J, with 14 bases in the middle. CDR1 MDHEN and CDR2 SYDVKM come from the germline V gene.

This sequence joins TRBV6-1 and TRBJ2-7; TRBD1 agrees at 10 bases. CDR1 and CDR2 from the germline V gene are MNHNS and SASEGT. The CDR3 totals 15 residues. V shed 5 bases, J shed 5 bases, and the junction held 9 bases outside the gene matches. CDR3 region: CASSRAGTGEDEQYF. DNA for the CDR3: TGTGCCAGCAGTAGAGCCGGGACAGGGGAAGACGAGCAGTACTTC.

The chain uses TRBV19 and TRBJ2-5, with D perhaps matching TRBD1 (5 bases). Germline CDR1 and CDR2: LNHDA and SQIVND (reference sequence). Trimming left V 4 bases short and J 3 bases short, with 9 bases between. The length of the CDR3 is 13 residues. This CDR3 is CASSTQEKETQYF. CDR3 sequence (DNA): TGTGCCAGTAGTACACAGGAAAAAGAGACCCAGTACTTC.

This chain uses TRBV28 with TRBJ1-1; D is uncertain. Germline CDR1 and CDR2: MDHEN and SYDVKM. This CDR3 has 13 residues. V lost 6 bases to trimming and J lost 0 bases, with 8 bases between them. CDR3 loop: CASSAVMNTEAFF. In DNA, the CDR3 is TGTGCCAGCAGCGCAGTGATGAACACTGAAGCTTTCTTT.

In this sample, this clone turned up once. V is TRBV14 and J is TRBJ2-2; no definite D call. The CDR3 covers 16 residues. Per the germline V gene, CDR1 is SGHDN and CDR2 is FVKESK. The germline V and J ends were trimmed by 1 base and 4 bases, with 13 bases remaining between them. CDR3 sequence reads: CASSQVKDEGTGELFF. The CDR3, as DNA: TGTGCCAGCAGCCAAGTAAAAGACGAAGGCACCGGGGAGCTGTTTTTT.

In its sample, this clone was seen a few times. The V call is TRBV27, the J call TRBJ2-3; 8 bases match TRBD1. After removal of 7 bases from V and 0 bases from J, the junction contained 3 bases not matched to a gene. Germline values: CDR1 MNHEY, CDR2 SMNVEV (reference sequence). This CDR3 has 14 residues. CDR3 amino acids: CASTRTGSTDTQYF. CDR3 sequence (DNA): TGTGCCAGCACTCGGACAGGGAGCACAGATACGCAGTATTTT.

J is TRBJ2-6 and V is TRBV2, with 7 bases aligning to TRBD1. The trim removed 6 bases at V and 4 bases at J, leaving 15 bases unmatched. The length of the CDR3 is 18 residues. Germline assignment: CDR1 SNHLY and CDR2 FYNNEI. Here the CDR3 reads CASRDPLIQGRGANVLTF. CDR3 coding DNA: TGTGCCAGCAGAGACCCCCTTATACAGGGGAGAGGGGCCAACGTCCTGACTTTC. Complete variable domain (other parts from reference TRBV2 and TRBJ2-6): EPEVTQTPSHQVTQMGQEVILRCVPISNHLYFYWYRQILGQKVEFLVSFYNNEISEKSEIFDDQFSVERPDGSNFTLKIRSTKLEDSAMYFCASRDPLIQGRGANVLTFGAGSRLTVL.

This chain links TRBV28 with TRBJ2-1; 8 bases are shared with TRBD2. V gave up 5 bases and J gave up 9 bases; unmatched junction bases: 15. The germline V gene has CDR1 MDHEN and CDR2 SYDVKM. The CDR3 contains 16 residues. The CDR3 loop is CASSNRLGREAVEQFF. In DNA form, the CDR3 reads TGTGCCAGCAGTAACCGACTTGGGCGGGAGGCTGTTGAGCAGTTCTTC.

The chain joins TRBV1 to TRBJ1-2. TRBV1 is recorded as a pseudogene. This CDR3 region has 16 residues. Written as DNA, the CDR3 is TGCACCAGCAGGAAGTTTTGTTTGCGAAAGACCTATGGCTACACCTTC. It encodes CTSRKFCLRKTYGYTF.

The chain is built from TRBV28 and TRBJ2-1; possible D gene TRBD2, 6 bases. Germline CDR1 and CDR2: MDHEN and SYDVKM. V shed 3 bases and J shed 0 bases, with 18 bases lying between them. The CDR3 totals 18 residues. CDR3 amino acids: CASSFLGLTDFSYNEQFF. The CDR3 DNA reads as TGTGCCAGCAGTTTTCTCGGACTAACCGATTTCTCCTACAATGAGCAGTTCTTC.

This clone was detected once. The junction departs from the called germline gene at one end, perhaps through a read error. The chain employs TRBV7-6 and TRBJ2-1; D uncertain. Per the germline V gene, CDR1 is SGHVS and CDR2 is FNYEAQ. The CDR3 totals 13 residues. CDR3 nucleotides: TGTGCCAGCAGCTTAACTCTCAAGGACCCTGGGGTCTTC. It specifies CASSLTLKDPGVF.

V gene TRBV2 combines with J gene TRBJ1-2, with unresolved D. Germline V gives CDR1 SNHLY, CDR2 FYNNEI. The CDR3 is 12 residues long. Trimming removed 8 bases at V and 1 base at J, with 8 bases between. The CDR3 nucleotides are TGTGCCAGCCGGACCGTTAACTATGGCTACACCTTC. Translated: CASRTVNYGYTF.